This TCR beta chain was recorded in a study of PD-1 blockade in mismatch repair-deficient tumors. Using immunoSEQ multiplex PCR, the repertoire was profiled, and TCRdb retains in-frame clones only, with some absent. Of 40,000 to 60,000 clones in the sample, roughly three quarters are singletons; the top ten hold 3.3%. All patients were mismatch repair deficient, assessed by either PCR or immunohistochemistry. Trimming pared 0 bases from V and 1 base from J, leaving 9 bases between. The CDR3 extends over 15 amino acids. The V gene's germline CDR1 is LGHNA and CDR2 YSLEER. The TCR originated in an adult with mismatch repair-deficient cancer. The input for sequencing was peripheral blood, taken 4 weeks after starting pembrolizumab. The chain carries TRBV4-3 and TRBJ1-2, with D unclear. The CDR3 region is CASSQDIANNYGYTF. The CDR3 DNA reads as TGCGCCAGCAGCCAAGATATTGCCAATAACTATGGCTACACCTTC.